This section outlines one T cell receptor (beta chain) sequence together with its context. Its cognate antigen is unknown. This specimen comes from a study of a mutant IDH1 vaccine in newly diagnosed glioma. Study background: Vaccination of patients was performed eight times, in weeks 1, 3, 5, 7, 11, 15, 19 and 23. Previous care, which was radiotherapy, temozolomide, or both, most often involved both.

CDR1 and CDR2 (germline): ENHRY, SYGVKD. The ends were cut back, 0 bases at V and 7 bases at J, with 16 bases in the middle. CDR3 length: 17 residues. TCRdb keeps only in-frame clones here, not all; method: immunoSEQ multiplex PCR. The profile shows some 59,000 clones, approximately 89% of them singletons. Stated time point: week 11, during vaccination. With topical imiquimod, each dose of the vaccine consisted of 300 ug of mutant IDH1 20-mer peptide. The gene calls are TRBV10-3 and TRBJ1-6, with D maybe TRBD1 (5 bases). Sequences were derived from PBMCs, sampled from a glioma patient whose treatment included an IDH1 peptide vaccine. This TCR was sampled from a man aged 35 to 55 with glioma. The CDR3 bases are TGTGCCATCAGTGAGTCGACAGCAATCCGAGAGAATTCACCCCTCCACTTT. Protein sequence: CAISESTAIRENSPLHF.